The 21 T cell receptor beta chains below come from one sample, sequenced in a study of cytomegalovirus exposure and HLA in healthy donors. The PCR had 60 Vbeta and 13 Jbeta primers. Method: immunoSEQ multiplex PCR; TCRdb's copy keeps in-frame clones and lacks some. The sample has some 130,000 clones, 70% to 85% seen once. The sequenced sample consisted of PBMCs. The receptors shown here come from a boy aged 2 to 10 in good health and CMV-seronegative.

The chain carries TRBV6-5 and TRBJ2-1; TRBD2 matches at 8 bases. The CDR3 has 13 residues. The junction had 5 bases not matched to a gene; V was cut back by 2 bases and J by 11 bases. The V gene's germline CDR1 is MNHEY and CDR2 SVGAGI. DNA for the CDR3: TGTGCCAGCAGTTACCGGGGGGGGCGAAAGCAGTTCTTC. Translated: CASSYRGGRKQFF.

V gene TRBV7-9 combines with J gene TRBJ2-3; TRBD1 is a possible D gene (6 bases). This CDR3 region has 14 residues. Germline CDR1 reads SEHNR; CDR2 reads FQNEAQ (reference sequence). V lost 5 bases and J lost 0, with 9 bases in between. The CDR3 DNA sequence: TGTGCCAGCAGCCTCGACAGGAGCACAGATACGCAGTATTTT. This translates into CASSLDRSTDTQYF.

The chain couples TRBV4-3 to TRBJ2-3; no definite D call. Trimming stripped 0 bases from V and 0 bases from J, with 13 bases between. The CDR3 sequence is 17 residues long. The germline gives CDR1 LGHNA, CDR2 YSLEER. The CDR3 coding sequence is TGCGCCAGCAGCCAAGAAAGGAGATTGACTAGCACAGATACGCAGTATTTT. Translation: CASSQERRLTSTDTQYF.

In the case of this clone: It is likely a read error: a sequence one base away is far more abundant. This chain connects TRBV4-2 to TRBJ2-1; TRBD2 matches 9 bases. This CDR3 spans 17 amino acids. The J segment lost 8 bases and the V segment lost 2 bases, leaving 13 bases of the junction unmatched. From germline, CDR1 is LGHNA and CDR2 YNFKEQ. The CDR3, as DNA: TGTGCCAGCAGCCAACCATTAGCGGGAGAAGTGAAGGATGAGCAGTTCTTC. The encoded protein is CASSQPLAGEVKDEQFF.

This clone occurred a few times. The gene calls are TRBV7-8 and TRBJ1-5, with TRBD1 as a possible D gene (5 bases). Trimming pared 7 bases from V and 4 bases from J, leaving 14 bases between. Germline V gives CDR1 SGHVS, CDR2 FQNEAQ. The CDR3 totals 14 residues. CDR3 region: CASTFPGNNQPQHF. The DNA for the CDR3 is TGTGCCAGCACCTTTCCAGGGAATAATCAGCCCCAGCATTTT.

The chain employs TRBV2 and TRBJ2-7; tentative D call: TRBD1 (6 bases). Trimming stripped 6 bases from V and 3 bases from J, with 12 bases between. The CDR3 sequence is 13 residues long. CDR1 and CDR2 (germline): SNHLY, FYNNEI. The CDR3 region is CASSELDSYEQYF. CDR3 DNA: TGTGCCAGCAGCGAATTGGACAGCTACGAGCAGTACTTC.

V usage is TRBV19 and J usage is TRBJ1-5, with 7 positions matching TRBD1. Germline loops: CDR1 LNHDA, CDR2 SQIVND (reference sequence). Trimming removed 5 bases from V and 1 base from J; junction bases left unmatched: 5. This CDR3 has 15 amino acids. The CDR3 loop reads CASSLRQGSNQPQHF. CDR3 in DNA: TGTGCCAGTAGTTTGAGACAGGGAAGCAATCAGCCCCAGCATTTT.

The J gene is TRBJ1-3, the V gene TRBV19, with 7 bases aligning to TRBD1. Germline CDR1 LNHDA, CDR2 SQIVND (reference sequence). CDR3 size: 15 residues. V was clipped by 3 bases and J by 5 bases; unmatched bases: 7. The CDR3 reads CASSIGGQRRNTIYF. CDR3 in DNA: TGTGCCAGTAGTATCGGGGGACAGCGTCGAAACACCATATATTTT.

The genes are TRBV30 and TRBJ1-5; D call uncertain. Between the trimmed V and J ends, which lost 0 bases and 7 bases, there was a span of 19 bases. The CDR3 has 16 residues. Per the germline V gene, CDR1 is GTSNPN and CDR2 is SVGIG (reference sequence). DNA for the CDR3: TGTGCCTGGAGTGTCCGCTCTGGCGCCGCGGGCCAGCCCCAGCATTTT. This translates into CAWSVRSGAAGQPQHF.

The CDR3 region has the DNA TGTGCCAGCAGTTACAGCGGGGGGCCCACAGATACGCAGTATTTT. Translation gives CASSYSGGPTDTQYF. This chain joins TRBV6-5 and TRBJ2-3; 9 bases match TRBD2. This CDR3 spans 15 amino acids. Per germline, CDR1 MNHEY and CDR2 SVGAGI. V gave up 2 bases and J gave up 2 bases; unmatched junction bases: 2.

This sequence joins TRBV6-5 and TRBJ2-5, with D perhaps matching TRBD2 (5 bases). This CDR3 region has 14 residues. The germline V gene encodes CDR1 MNHEY and CDR2 SVGAGI. The V gene lost 2 bases and the J gene lost 3 bases, with 10 bases spanning the gap. Here the CDR3 reads CASSYEGTEETQYF. The CDR3 bases are TGTGCCAGCAGTTACGAGGGAACGGAAGAGACCCAGTACTTC.

A few counts support this clone. Since no conserved phenylalanine or tryptophan closes the CDR3, a read error is the likely cause. The DNA is left out, because the CDR3 cannot be placed on it with certainty; the CDR3 is given as TCRdb lists it. This rearrangement joins TRBV7-3 to TRBJ1-1. The CDR3 length equals 9 residues, ends included. Per the germline V gene, CDR1 is SGHTA and CDR2 is FQGTGA. The CDR3 sequence: CASSLESKM.

This CDR3 is CASSQEVEQYGYTF. The CDR3 DNA reads TGTGCCAGCAGCCAAGAAGTGGAGCAATATGGCTACACCTTC. The gene calls are TRBV4-2 and TRBJ1-2; D uncertain. The CDR3 loop spans 14 amino acids. V lost 0 bases and J 5 bases, leaving 10 bases between the germline ends. Germline V gene data show CDR1 as LGHNA and CDR2 as YNFKEQ.

This clone has just a few counts. This rearrangement joins TRBV5-1 to TRBJ2-3; 8 nucleotides align to TRBD2. This CDR3 region has 14 residues. Per the germline V gene, CDR1 is SGHRS and CDR2 is YFSETQ. Trimming at V came to 4 bases and at J to 1 base, leaving 2 bases not matched to a gene. CDR3 nucleotide sequence: TGCGCCAGCAGCGAGACTAGCGGCACAGATACGCAGTATTTT. The encoded protein is CASSETSGTDTQYF.

A remark on this clone: Other DNA sequences in this sample translate to the same CDR3. The rearrangement uses TRBV7-2 and TRBJ2-5, with 10 bases matching TRBD2. Trimming took 0 bases from V and 2 from J; bases not matched to a gene: 3. The CDR3 is 16 residues long. Germline lookup yields CDR1 SGHTA and CDR2 FQGNSA. CDR3 nucleotide sequence: TGTGCCAGCAGCTTAGCCCCAGCGGGAGGGCAAGAGACCCAGTACTTC. Protein: CASSLAPAGGQETQYF.

V and J are TRBV6-5 and TRBJ1-1; D may be TRBD1 (5 bases). Germline V gene sequence: CDR1 MNHEY, CDR2 SVGAGI. CDR3 length equals 15 residues. With 6 bases removed from V and 3 bases from J, the gap between germline ends came to 17 bases. The CDR3 bases are TGTGCCAGCAGCCCCATCCCGGGGGTTGACACTGAAGCTTTCTTT. Protein sequence: CASSPIPGVDTEAFF.

The count of this clone is one. The chain recombines TRBV11-2 with TRBJ1-1; the D is unclear. CDR3 length: 15 amino acids. The V end lost 5 bases, the J end lost 7 bases, and 20 bases lay between the germline ends. Germline V lookup: CDR1 SGHAT, CDR2 FQNNGV. In DNA, the CDR3 is TGTGCCAGCAGCCTCTCAACTGGAGCAGATGTTGAAGCTTTCTTT. Encoded protein: CASSLSTGADVEAFF.

The chain carries TRBV19 and TRBJ1-1; D possibly corresponds to TRBD1 (5 bases). The CDR3 is 14 amino acids. Deletions cut 9 bases from V and 5 bases from J, with 19 bases between. Germline-derived CDR1 and CDR2 are LNHDA and SQIVND (reference sequence). CDR3 nucleotides: TGTGCCAGCGCTGGGACCCCGGCGGGGACTGAAGCTTTCTTT. This sequence encodes CASAGTPAGTEAFF.

J is TRBJ1-4 and V is TRBV7-2; 9 bases are shared with TRBD1. Germline trimming cut 4 bases from V and 8 bases from J; bases unmatched to any gene: 8. CDR1 SGHTA and CDR2 FQGNSA come from the germline V gene. This CDR3 spans 15 amino acids. CDR3 coding DNA: TGTGCCAGCAGCTCCGGACAGGGGTGGAGGGAAAAACTGTTTTTT. It encodes CASSSGQGWREKLFF.

V gene TRBV19 combines with J gene TRBJ1-1, with 9 positions matching TRBD1. Germline CDR1 and CDR2: LNHDA and SQIVND (reference sequence). CDR3 length equals 12 residues. Trimming removed 8 bases from V and 4 bases from J; junction bases left unmatched: 2. The CDR3 spells CASGTGITEAFF. For the CDR3, the DNA is TGTGCCAGTGGGACAGGGATCACTGAAGCTTTCTTT.

The chain carries TRBV28 and TRBJ1-2; 7 nucleotides line up with TRBD1. The CDR3 length is 16 residues. The ends lost 8 bases at V and 0 bases at J; junction bases unmatched: 12. Germline V lookup: CDR1 MDHEN, CDR2 SYDVKM. CDR3 region: CASVPGQHSTNYGYTF. The CDR3, as DNA: TGTGCCAGCGTCCCGGGACAGCACTCGACTAACTATGGCTACACCTTC.